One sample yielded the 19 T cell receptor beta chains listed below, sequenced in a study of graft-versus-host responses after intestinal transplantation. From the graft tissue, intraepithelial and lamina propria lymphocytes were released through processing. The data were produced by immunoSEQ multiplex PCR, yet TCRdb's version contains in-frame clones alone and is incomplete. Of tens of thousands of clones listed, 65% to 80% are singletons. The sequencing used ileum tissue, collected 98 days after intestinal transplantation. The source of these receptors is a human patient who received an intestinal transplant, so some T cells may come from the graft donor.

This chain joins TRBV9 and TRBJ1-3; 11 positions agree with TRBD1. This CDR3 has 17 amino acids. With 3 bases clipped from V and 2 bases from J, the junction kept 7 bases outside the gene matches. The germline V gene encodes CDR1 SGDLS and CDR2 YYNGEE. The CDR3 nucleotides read TGTGCCAGCAGCGAACTCCAGGACAGGGGGCCTGGAAACACCATATATTTT. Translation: CASSELQDRGPGNTIYF.

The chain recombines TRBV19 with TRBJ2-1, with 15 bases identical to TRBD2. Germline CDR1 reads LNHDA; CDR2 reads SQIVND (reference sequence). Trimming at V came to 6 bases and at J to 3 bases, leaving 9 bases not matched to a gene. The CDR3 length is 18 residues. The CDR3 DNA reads TGTGCCAGTAGACCGCGAGGGGGACTAGCGGGGGGCTACAATGAGCAGTTCTTC. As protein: CASRPRGGLAGGYNEQFF.

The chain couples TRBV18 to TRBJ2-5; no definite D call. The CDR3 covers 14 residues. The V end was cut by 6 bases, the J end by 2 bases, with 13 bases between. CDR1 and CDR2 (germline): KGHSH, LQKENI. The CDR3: CASSLSTRQETQYF. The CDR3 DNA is TGTGCCAGCTCCCTAAGTACGAGACAAGAGACCCAGTACTTC.

The CDR3 is CASSLRGIVNDGYTF. CDR3 bases: TGTGCCAGCAGCTTGCGAGGAATAGTAAATGATGGCTACACCTTC. V usage is TRBV11-1 and J usage is TRBJ1-2; unclear D gene. The CDR3 is 15 amino acids. Trimming took 3 bases from V and 6 from J, leaving 17 bases between them. CDR1 and CDR2 (germline): SGHAT, FQDESV (reference sequence).

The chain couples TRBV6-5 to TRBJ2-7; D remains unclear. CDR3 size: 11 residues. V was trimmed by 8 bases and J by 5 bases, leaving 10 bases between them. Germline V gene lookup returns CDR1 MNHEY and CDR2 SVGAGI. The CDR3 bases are TGTGCCAGCTTAAGGATCCACGAGCAGTACTTC. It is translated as CASLRIHEQYF.

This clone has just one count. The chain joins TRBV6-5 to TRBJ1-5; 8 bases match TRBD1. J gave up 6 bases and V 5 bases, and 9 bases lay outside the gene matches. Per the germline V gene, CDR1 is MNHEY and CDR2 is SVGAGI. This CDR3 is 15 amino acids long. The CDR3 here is CASSARQGNVQPQHF. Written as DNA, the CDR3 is TGTGCCAGCAGTGCCCGACAGGGGAACGTTCAGCCCCAGCATTTT.

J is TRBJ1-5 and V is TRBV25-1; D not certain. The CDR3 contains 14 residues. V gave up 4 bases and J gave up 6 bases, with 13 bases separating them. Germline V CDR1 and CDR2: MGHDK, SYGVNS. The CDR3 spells CASSGRGEAQPQHF. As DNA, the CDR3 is TGTGCCAGCAGTGGGAGAGGTGAGGCTCAGCCCCAGCATTTT.

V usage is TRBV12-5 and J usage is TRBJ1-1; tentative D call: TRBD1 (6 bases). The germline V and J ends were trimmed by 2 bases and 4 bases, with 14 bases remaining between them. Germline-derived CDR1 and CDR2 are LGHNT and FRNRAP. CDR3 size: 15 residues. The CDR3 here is CASGLQQGRGTEAFF. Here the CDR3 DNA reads TGTGCTAGTGGTTTGCAACAGGGTCGGGGCACTGAAGCTTTCTTT.

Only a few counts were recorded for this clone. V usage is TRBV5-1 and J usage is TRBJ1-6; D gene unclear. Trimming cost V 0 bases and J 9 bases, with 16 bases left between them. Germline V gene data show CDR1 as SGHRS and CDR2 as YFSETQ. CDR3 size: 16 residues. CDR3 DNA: TGCGCCAGCAGCTTGGGTGTTGTCAGGCCTCCTTCACCCCTCCACTTT. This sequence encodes CASSLGVVRPPSPLHF.

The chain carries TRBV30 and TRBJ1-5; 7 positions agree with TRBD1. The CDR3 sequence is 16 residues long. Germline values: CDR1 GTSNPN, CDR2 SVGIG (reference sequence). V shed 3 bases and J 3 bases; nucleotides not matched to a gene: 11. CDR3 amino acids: CAWRSGRDRPNQPQHF. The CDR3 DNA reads TGTGCCTGGAGATCCGGCCGGGACAGACCCAATCAGCCCCAGCATTTT. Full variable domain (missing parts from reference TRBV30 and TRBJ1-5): SQTIHQWPATLVQPVGSPLSLECTVEGTSNPNLYWYRQAAGRGLQLLFYSVGIGQISSEVPQNLSASRPQDRQFILSSKKLLLSDSGFYLCAWRSGRDRPNQPQHFGDGTRLSIL.

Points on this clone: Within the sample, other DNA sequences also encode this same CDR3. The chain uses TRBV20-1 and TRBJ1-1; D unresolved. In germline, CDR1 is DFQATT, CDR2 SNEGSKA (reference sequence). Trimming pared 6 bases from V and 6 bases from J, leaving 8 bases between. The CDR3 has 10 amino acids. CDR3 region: CSAVRAEAFF. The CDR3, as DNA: TGCAGTGCGGTCCGCGCTGAAGCTTTCTTT.

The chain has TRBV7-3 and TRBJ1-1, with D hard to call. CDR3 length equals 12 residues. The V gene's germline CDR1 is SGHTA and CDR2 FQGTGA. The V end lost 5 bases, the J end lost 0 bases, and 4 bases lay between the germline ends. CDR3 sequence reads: CASSPLNTEAFF. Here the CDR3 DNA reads TGTGCCAGCAGCCCCTTGAACACTGAAGCTTTCTTT.

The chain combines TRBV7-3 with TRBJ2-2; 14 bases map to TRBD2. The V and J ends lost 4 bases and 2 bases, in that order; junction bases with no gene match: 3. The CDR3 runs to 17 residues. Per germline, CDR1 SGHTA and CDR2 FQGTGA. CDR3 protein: CASSSGLAGGNTGELFF. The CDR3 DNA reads TGTGCCAGCAGCTCTGGACTAGCGGGGGGAAACACCGGGGAGCTGTTTTTT.

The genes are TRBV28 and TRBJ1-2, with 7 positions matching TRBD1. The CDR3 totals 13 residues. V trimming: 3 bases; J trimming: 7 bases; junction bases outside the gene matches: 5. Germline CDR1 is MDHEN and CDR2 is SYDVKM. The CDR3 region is CASSLWDRSGYTF. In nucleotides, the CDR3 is TGTGCCAGCAGTTTGTGGGACAGAAGTGGCTACACCTTC.

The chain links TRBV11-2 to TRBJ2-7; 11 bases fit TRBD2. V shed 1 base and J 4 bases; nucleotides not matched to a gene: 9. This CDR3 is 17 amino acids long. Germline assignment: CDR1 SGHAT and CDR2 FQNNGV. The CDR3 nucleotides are TGTGCCAGCAGCTTAGTTTCCCTAGCGGGGGGTTTATACGAGCAGTACTTC. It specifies CASSLVSLAGGLYEQYF.

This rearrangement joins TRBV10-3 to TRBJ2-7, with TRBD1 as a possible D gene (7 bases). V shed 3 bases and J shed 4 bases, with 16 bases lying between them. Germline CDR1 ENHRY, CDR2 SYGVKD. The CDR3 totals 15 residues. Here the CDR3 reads CAISEGGGTAYEQYF. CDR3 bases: TGTGCCATCAGTGAAGGAGGAGGGACAGCATACGAGCAGTACTTC.

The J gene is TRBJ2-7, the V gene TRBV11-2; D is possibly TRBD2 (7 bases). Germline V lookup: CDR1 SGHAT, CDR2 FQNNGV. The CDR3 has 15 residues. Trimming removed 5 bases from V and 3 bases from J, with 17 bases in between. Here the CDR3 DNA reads TGTGCCAGCAGCCCCGAGGGGGGGAACGGCTACGAGCAGTACTTC. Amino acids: CASSPEGGNGYEQYF.

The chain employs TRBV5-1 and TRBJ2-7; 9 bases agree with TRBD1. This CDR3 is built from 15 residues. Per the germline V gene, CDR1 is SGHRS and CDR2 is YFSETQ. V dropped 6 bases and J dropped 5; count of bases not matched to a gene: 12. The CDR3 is CASKFRTGVFHEQYF. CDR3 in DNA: TGCGCCAGCAAGTTTAGGACAGGGGTTTTTCACGAGCAGTACTTC.

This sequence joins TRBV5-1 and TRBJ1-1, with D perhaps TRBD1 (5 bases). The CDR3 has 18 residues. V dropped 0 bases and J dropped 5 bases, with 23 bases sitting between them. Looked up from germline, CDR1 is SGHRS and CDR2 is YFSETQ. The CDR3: CASSLGAGLWGGNTEAFF. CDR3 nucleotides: TGCGCCAGCAGCTTGGGAGCGGGGCTTTGGGGTGGAAATACTGAAGCTTTCTTT. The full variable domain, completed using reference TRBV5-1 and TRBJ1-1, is KAGVTQTPRYLIKTRGQQVTLSCSPISGHRSVSWYQQTPGQGLQFLFEYFSETQRNKGNFPGRFSGRQFSNSRSEMNVSTLELGDSALYLCASSLGAGLWGGNTEAFFGQGTRLTVV.